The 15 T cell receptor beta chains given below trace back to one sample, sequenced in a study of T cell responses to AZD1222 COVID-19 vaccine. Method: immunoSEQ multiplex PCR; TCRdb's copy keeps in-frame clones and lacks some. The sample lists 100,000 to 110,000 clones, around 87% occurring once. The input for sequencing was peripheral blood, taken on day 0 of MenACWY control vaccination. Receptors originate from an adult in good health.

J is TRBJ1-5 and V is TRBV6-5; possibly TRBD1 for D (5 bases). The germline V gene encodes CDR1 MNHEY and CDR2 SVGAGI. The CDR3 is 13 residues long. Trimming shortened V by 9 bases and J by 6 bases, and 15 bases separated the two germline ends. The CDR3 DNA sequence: TGTGCCAGTCGGGGGAGTGGGGCTCAGCCCCAGCATTTT. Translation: CASRGSGAQPQHF.

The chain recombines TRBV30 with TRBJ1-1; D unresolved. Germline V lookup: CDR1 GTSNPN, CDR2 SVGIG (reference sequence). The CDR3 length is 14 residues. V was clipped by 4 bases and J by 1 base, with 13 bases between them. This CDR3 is CAWIRQRSNTEAFF. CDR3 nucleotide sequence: TGTGCCTGGATCCGGCAGCGATCGAACACTGAAGCTTTCTTT.

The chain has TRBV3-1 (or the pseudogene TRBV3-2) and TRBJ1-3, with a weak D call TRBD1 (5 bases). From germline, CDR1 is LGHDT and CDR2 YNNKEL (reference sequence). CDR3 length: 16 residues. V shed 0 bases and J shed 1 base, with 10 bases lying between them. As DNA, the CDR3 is TGTGCCAGCAGCCAAGATGTGGGGGTTTCTGGAAACACCATATATTTT. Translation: CASSQDVGVSGNTIYF.

CDR3 sequence (DNA): TGTGCCAGCAGCCCGATATCCCTTGGAGGGGCCAACGTCCTGACTTTC. It translates to CASSPISLGGANVLTF. This chain connects TRBV7-3 to TRBJ2-6; D remains ambiguous. This CDR3 contains 16 residues. Germline V gives CDR1 SGHTA, CDR2 FQGTGA. V was trimmed by 5 bases and J by 4 bases, leaving 15 bases between them.

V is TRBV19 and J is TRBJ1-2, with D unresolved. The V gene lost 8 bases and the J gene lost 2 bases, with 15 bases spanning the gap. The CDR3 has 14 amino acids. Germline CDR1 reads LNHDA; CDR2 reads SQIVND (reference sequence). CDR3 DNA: TGTGCCAGTGGCAAAATGACCAGCAACTATGGCTACACCTTC. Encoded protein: CASGKMTSNYGYTF.

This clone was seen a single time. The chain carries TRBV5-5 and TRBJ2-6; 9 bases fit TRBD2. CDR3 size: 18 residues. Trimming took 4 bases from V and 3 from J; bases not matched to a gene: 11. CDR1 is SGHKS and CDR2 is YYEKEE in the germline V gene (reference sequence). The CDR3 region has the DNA TGTGCCAGCAGCGCCACTAGCGGGCTCCGTGGTGGGGCCAACGTCCTGACTTTC. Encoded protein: CASSATSGLRGGANVLTF.

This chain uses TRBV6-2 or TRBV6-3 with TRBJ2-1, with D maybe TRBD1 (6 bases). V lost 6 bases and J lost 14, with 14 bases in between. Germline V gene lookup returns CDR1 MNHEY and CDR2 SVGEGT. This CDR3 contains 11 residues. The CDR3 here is CASSQGSREFF. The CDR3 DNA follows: TGTGCCAGCAGCCAGGGGTCCAGGGAGTTCTTC.

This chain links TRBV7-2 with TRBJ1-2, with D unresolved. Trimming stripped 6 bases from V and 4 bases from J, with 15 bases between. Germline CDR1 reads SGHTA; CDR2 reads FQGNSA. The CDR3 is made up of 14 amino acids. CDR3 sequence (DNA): TGTGCCAGCAGTCCAGCGGGCCTTAGCTATGGCTACACCTTC. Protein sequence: CASSPAGLSYGYTF.

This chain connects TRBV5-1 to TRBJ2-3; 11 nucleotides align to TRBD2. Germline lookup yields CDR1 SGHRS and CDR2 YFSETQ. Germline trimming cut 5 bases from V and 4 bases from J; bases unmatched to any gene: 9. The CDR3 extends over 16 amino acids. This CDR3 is CASSFESSGGADTQYF. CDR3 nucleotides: TGCGCCAGCAGTTTCGAAAGTAGCGGGGGGGCAGATACGCAGTATTTT.

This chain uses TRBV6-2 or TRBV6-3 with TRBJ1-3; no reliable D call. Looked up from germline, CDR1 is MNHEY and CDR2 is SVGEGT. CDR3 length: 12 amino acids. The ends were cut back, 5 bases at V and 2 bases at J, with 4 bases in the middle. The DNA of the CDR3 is TGTGCCAGCAGTCGCCCTGGAAACACCATATATTTT. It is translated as CASSRPGNTIYF.

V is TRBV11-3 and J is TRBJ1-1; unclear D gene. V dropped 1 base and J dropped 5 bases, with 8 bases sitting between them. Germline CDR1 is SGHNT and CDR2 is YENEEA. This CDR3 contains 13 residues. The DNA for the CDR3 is TGTGCCAGCAGCTTAGCTGTTGGGACTGAAGCTTTCTTT. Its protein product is CASSLAVGTEAFF.

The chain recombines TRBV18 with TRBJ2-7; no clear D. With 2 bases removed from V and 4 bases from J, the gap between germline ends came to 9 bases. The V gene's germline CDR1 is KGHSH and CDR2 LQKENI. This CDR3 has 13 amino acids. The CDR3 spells CASSPGLDYEQYF. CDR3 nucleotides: TGTGCCAGCTCACCAGGCCTGGATTACGAGCAGTACTTC.

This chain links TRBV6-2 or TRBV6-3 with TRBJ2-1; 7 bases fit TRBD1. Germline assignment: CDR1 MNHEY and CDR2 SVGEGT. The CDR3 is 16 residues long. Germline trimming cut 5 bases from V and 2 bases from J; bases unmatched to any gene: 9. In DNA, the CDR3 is TGTGCCAGCAGTCAAGCGGCGACAGGGACCTACAATGAGCAGTTCTTC. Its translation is CASSQAATGTYNEQFF.

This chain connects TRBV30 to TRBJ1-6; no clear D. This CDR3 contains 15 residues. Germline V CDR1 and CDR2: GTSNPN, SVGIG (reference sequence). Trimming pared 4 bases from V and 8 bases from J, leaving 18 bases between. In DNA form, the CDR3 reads TGTGCCTGGAACCCAGCCCGGGGAGAGGATTCACCCCTCCACTTT. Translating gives CAWNPARGEDSPLHF. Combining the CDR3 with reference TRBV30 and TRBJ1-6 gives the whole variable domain SQTIHQWPATLVQPVGSPLSLECTVEGTSNPNLYWYRQAAGRGLQLLFYSVGIGQISSEVPQNLSASRPQDRQFILSSKKLLLSDSGFYLCAWNPARGEDSPLHFGNGTRLTVT.

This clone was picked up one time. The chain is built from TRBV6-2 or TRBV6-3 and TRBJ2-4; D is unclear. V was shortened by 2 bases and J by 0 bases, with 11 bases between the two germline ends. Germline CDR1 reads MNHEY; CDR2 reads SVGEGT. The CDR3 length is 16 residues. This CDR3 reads CASSYAASLAKNIQYF. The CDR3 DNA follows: TGTGCCAGCAGTTACGCGGCCTCACTAGCCAAAAACATTCAGTACTTC.